One sample yielded the 17 T cell receptor beta chains listed below, sequenced in a study of identical twins. TCRdb re-derived calls from the 5' RACE reads in MiXCR, one entry per CDR3 protein. The sample lists around 240,000 distinct CDR3 sequences; over 9.5% were seen once. Sequenced material: memory T cells sorted from blood. These receptors originate from a man aged 45-65 years in good health.

This clonotype has just a few counts. J is TRBJ1-1 and V is TRBV7-2; unclear D gene. Per the germline V gene, CDR1 is SGHTA and CDR2 is FQGNSA. Trimming pared 7 bases from V and 1 base from J, leaving 13 bases between. This CDR3 has 14 residues. The CDR3 nucleotides are TGTGCCAGCAACGTCAGGCCAGGGAACACTGAAGCTTTCTTT. Translation: CASNVRPGNTEAFF.

This clonotype has a count of ten or more. The rearrangement joins TRBV12-3 or TRBV12-4 to TRBJ2-5; weak D call: TRBD1 (5 bases). CDR3 length equals 14 residues. Trimming left V 3 bases short and J 4 bases short, with 12 bases between. DNA for the CDR3: TGTGCCAGCAGTTTTTCGGCTCAGGGAGAGACCCAGTACTTC. It specifies CASSFSAQGETQYF.

The table lists this clonotype with a few counts. The rearrangement joins TRBV27 to TRBJ2-3; D ambiguous. Looked up from germline, CDR1 is MNHEY and CDR2 is SMNVEV (reference sequence). Between the trimmed V and J ends, which lost 6 bases and 0 bases, there was a span of 13 bases. The CDR3 consists of 15 residues. Here the CDR3 reads CASSPAYSSTDTQYF. The CDR3 coding sequence is TGTGCCAGCAGCCCAGCATACTCTAGCACAGATACGCAGTATTTT.

This clonotype was seen more than once but under ten times. This rearrangement joins TRBV3-1 to TRBJ1-2; unclear D gene. The CDR3 extends over 17 amino acids. Looked up from germline, CDR1 is LGHDT and CDR2 is YNNKEL (reference sequence). Trimming shortened V by 1 base and J by 0 bases, and 15 bases separated the two germline ends. In DNA, the CDR3 is TGTGCCAGCAGCCAAGGTTTCGGCCAGAACACTAACTATGGCTACACCTTC. It is translated as CASSQGFGQNTNYGYTF.

The sample holds many counts of this clonotype. The CDR3 DNA follows: TGTGCCAGCAGCGGACTAGCGGGGGTCATAGAAGAGACCCAGTACTTC. It codes for CASSGLAGVIEETQYF. This chain joins TRBV6-2 or TRBV6-3 and TRBJ2-5; 13 bases agree with TRBD2. The CDR3 covers 16 residues. Trimming cost V 6 bases and J 3 bases; bases outside gene matches: 7. Germline V gene data show CDR1 as MNHEY and CDR2 as SVGEGT.

The V gene is TRBV6-1, the J gene TRBJ2-2, with 11 bases aligning to TRBD2. The CDR3 is 17 residues long. Unmatched junction bases numbered 6, after V lost 5 bases and J lost 1 base. The V gene's germline CDR1 is MNHNS and CDR2 SASEGT. CDR3 nucleotide sequence: TGTGCCAGCAGTCCCCCCCTAGCGGGGGGGAACACCGGGGAGCTGTTTTTT. Translating gives CASSPPLAGGNTGELFF.

In its sample, this clonotype was seen many times. V is TRBV20-1 and J is TRBJ1-2; D is uncertain. Germline lookup yields CDR1 DFQATT and CDR2 SNEGSKA (reference sequence). Trimming cost V 3 bases and J 5 bases, with 7 bases left between them. The CDR3 sequence is 11 residues long. CDR3 sequence (DNA): TGCAGTGCTAGTCTTGAGTATGGCTACACCTTC. It translates to CSASLEYGYTF.

At least ten counts were recorded for this clonotype. The chain links TRBV20-1 to TRBJ2-7; 8 nucleotides agree with TRBD2. V was clipped by 0 bases and J by 2 bases; unmatched bases: 6. Germline values: CDR1 DFQATT, CDR2 SNEGSKA (reference sequence). The CDR3 is made up of 15 amino acids. CDR3 protein: CSARDRRGRTYEQYF. The CDR3 bases are TGCAGTGCTAGAGATCGTCGCGGGAGGACCTACGAGCAGTACTTC.

The rearrangement links TRBV11-2 to TRBJ1-3, with TRBD1 as a possible D gene (5 bases). The CDR3 consists of 16 residues. V lost 0 bases to trimming and J lost 0 bases, with 9 bases between them. The germline gives CDR1 SGHAT, CDR2 FQNNGV. CDR3 amino acids: CASSLDQGSSGNTIYF. The CDR3 DNA follows: TGTGCCAGCAGCTTAGATCAGGGAAGCTCTGGAAACACCATATATTTT.

This clonotype was detected ten times or more. The CDR3 reads CASRPRTGYNTGELFF. The CDR3 DNA is TGTGCCAGCAGACCCCGGACAGGGTATAACACCGGGGAGCTGTTTTTT. This chain connects TRBV6-1 to TRBJ2-2; 8 nucleotides align to TRBD1. Germline V gene data show CDR1 as MNHNS and CDR2 as SASEGT. The CDR3 length is 16 residues. With 6 bases clipped from V and 2 bases from J, the junction kept 8 bases outside the gene matches.

This clonotype occurred a few times. This chain uses TRBV7-8 with TRBJ2-5; D remains ambiguous. Deletions cut 3 bases from V and 7 bases from J, with 15 bases between. The CDR3 covers 14 residues. CDR1 and CDR2 (germline): SGHVS, FQNEAQ. The CDR3 DNA reads TGTGCCAGCAGCTTTCACGTTACTATCGTGACCCAGTACTTC. It yields the protein CASSFHVTIVTQYF.

The table lists this clonotype with many counts. The CDR3 protein is CASSSRPPYTDTQYF. Here the CDR3 DNA reads TGTGCCAGCAGCTCCCGACCGCCTTACACAGATACGCAGTATTTT. This chain connects TRBV7-2 to TRBJ2-3; D ambiguous. With 4 bases removed from V and 2 bases from J, the gap between germline ends came to 13 bases. The CDR3 runs 15 residues. The germline V gene has CDR1 SGHTA and CDR2 FQGNSA.

At least ten counts were recorded for this clonotype. V usage is TRBV24-1 and J usage is TRBJ1-1, with 12 positions matching TRBD1. V lost 4 bases to trimming and J lost 3 bases; unmatched junction nucleotides: 8. The V gene's germline CDR1 is KGHDR and CDR2 SFDVKD. CDR3 length equals 17 residues. The CDR3 coding sequence is TGTGCCACCAGTGAGCCCGGGACAGGGGGCCTAGACACTGAAGCTTTCTTT. This translates into CATSEPGTGGLDTEAFF.

This clonotype came up many times. The CDR3 region has the DNA TGTGCCAGCAGCCAAGGAACAGGGAGATCCTACGAGCAGTACTTC. It is translated as CASSQGTGRSYEQYF. The rearrangement links TRBV4-2 to TRBJ2-7; D possibly corresponds to TRBD1 (6 bases). Trimming pared 1 base from V and 1 base from J, leaving 11 bases between. The V gene's germline CDR1 is LGHNA and CDR2 YNFKEQ. There are 15 residues in the CDR3.

The V gene is TRBV20-1, the J gene TRBJ2-7, with TRBD2 matching 12 bases. The CDR3 has 16 amino acids. The V gene's germline CDR1 is DFQATT and CDR2 SNEGSKA (reference sequence). The trim removed 1 base at V and 0 bases at J, leaving 4 bases unmatched. CDR3 protein: CSARGLAGDPSYEQYF. The CDR3 DNA reads as TGCAGTGCTAGAGGACTAGCGGGAGATCCCTCCTACGAGCAGTACTTC.

The J gene is TRBJ2-7, the V gene TRBV19, with 10 bases that match TRBD2. V was pared by 7 bases and J by 2 bases, with 17 bases of the junction left unmatched. The CDR3 covers 18 residues. Germline V gene lookup returns CDR1 LNHDA and CDR2 SQIVND (reference sequence). This CDR3 reads CASTQTRASGRTTYEQYF. CDR3 sequence (DNA): TGTGCCAGTACCCAAACTCGGGCTAGCGGGAGAACTACCTACGAGCAGTACTTC.

There are many counts of this clonotype. The chain has TRBV2 and TRBJ1-1; 7 bases align to TRBD1. Per the germline V gene, CDR1 is SNHLY and CDR2 is FYNNEI. This CDR3 spans 12 amino acids. V lost 6 bases, J lost 6 bases, and 4 bases stayed unmatched. CDR3 bases: TGTGCCAGCAGGACAGGGAGCGCTGAAGCTTTCTTT. Its protein is CASRTGSAEAFF.